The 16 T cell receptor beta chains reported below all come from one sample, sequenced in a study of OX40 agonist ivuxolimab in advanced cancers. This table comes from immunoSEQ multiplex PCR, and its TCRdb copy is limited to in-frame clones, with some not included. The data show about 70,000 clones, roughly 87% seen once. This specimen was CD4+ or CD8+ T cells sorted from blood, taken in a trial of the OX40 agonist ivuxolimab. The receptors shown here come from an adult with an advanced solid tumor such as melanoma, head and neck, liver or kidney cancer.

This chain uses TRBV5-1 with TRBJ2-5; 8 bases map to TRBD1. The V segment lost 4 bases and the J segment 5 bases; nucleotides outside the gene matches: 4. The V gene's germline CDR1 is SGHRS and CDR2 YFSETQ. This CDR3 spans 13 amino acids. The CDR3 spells CASSVRGRETQYF. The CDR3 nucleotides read TGCGCCAGCAGCGTCAGGGGGCGGGAGACCCAGTACTTC.

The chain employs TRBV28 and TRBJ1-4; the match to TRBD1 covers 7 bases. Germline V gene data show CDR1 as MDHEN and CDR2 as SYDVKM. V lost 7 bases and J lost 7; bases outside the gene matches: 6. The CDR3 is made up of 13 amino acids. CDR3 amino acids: CASTTGVAEKLFF. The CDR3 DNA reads TGTGCCAGCACCACAGGGGTGGCTGAAAAACTGTTTTTT.

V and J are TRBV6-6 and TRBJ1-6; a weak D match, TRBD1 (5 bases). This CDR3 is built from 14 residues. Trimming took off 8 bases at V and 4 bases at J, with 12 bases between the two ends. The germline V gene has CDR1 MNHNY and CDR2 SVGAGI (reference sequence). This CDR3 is CASGSDSYNSPLHF. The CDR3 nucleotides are TGTGCCAGCGGGTCTGACAGTTATAATTCACCCCTCCACTTT.

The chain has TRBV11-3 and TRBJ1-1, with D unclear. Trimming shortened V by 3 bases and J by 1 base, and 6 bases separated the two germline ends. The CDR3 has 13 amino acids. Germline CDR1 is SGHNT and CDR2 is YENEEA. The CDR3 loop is CASSLQENTEAFF. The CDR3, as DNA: TGTGCCAGCAGCTTGCAGGAGAACACTGAAGCTTTCTTT.

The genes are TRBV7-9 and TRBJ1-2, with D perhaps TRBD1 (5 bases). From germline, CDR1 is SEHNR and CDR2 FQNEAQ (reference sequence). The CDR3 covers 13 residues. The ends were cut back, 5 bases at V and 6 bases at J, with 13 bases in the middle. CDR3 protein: CASSRDVQHGYTF. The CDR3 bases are TGTGCCAGCAGCCGGGACGTACAACATGGCTACACCTTC.

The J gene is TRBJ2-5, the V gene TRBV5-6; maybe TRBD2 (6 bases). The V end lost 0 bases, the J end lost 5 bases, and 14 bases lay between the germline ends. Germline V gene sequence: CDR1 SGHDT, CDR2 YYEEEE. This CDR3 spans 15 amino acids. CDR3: CASSLVLGGRETQYF. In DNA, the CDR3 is TGTGCCAGCAGCTTGGTCCTAGGAGGGAGGGAGACCCAGTACTTC. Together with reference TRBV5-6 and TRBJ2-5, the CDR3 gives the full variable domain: DAGVTQSPTHLIKTRGQQVTLRCSPKSGHDTVSWYQQALGQGPQFIFQYYEEEERQRGNFPDRFSGHQFPNYSSELNVNALLLGDSALYLCASSLVLGGRETQYFGPGTRLLVL.

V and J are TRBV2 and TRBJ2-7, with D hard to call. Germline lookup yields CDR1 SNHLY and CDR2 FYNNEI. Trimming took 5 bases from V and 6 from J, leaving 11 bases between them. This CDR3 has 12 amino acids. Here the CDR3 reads CASSTPKAEQYF. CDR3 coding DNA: TGTGCCAGCAGTACCCCCAAGGCCGAGCAGTACTTC.

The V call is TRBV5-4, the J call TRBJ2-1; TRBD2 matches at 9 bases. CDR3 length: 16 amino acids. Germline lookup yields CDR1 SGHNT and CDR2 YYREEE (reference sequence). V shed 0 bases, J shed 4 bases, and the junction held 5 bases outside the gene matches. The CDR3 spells CASSLAAGGGYNEQFF. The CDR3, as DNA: TGTGCCAGCAGCTTGGCAGCGGGGGGTGGGTACAATGAGCAGTTCTTC.

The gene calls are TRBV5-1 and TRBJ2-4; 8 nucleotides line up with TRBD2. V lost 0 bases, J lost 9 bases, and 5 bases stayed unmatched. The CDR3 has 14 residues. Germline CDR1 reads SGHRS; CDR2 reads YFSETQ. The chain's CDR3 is CASSLEGLEGIQYF. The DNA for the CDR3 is TGCGCCAGCAGCTTGGAGGGACTAGAGGGCATTCAGTACTTC.

CDR3 bases: TGTGCCAGCAGCTTCACATACGCCGCGGGTGAGACCCAGTACTTC. Protein: CASSFTYAAGETQYF. This chain links TRBV7-6 with TRBJ2-5; tentatively, D is TRBD2 (5 bases). The germline V gene encodes CDR1 SGHVS and CDR2 FNYEAQ. Trimming took 3 bases from V and 5 from J, leaving 16 bases between them. The CDR3 is 15 amino acids.

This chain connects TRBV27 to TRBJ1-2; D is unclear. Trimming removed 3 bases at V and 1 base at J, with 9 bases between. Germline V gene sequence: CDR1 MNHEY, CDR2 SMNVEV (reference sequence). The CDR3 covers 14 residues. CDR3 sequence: CASSFNGDNYGYTF. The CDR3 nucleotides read TGTGCCAGCAGTTTTAATGGGGATAACTATGGCTACACCTTC.

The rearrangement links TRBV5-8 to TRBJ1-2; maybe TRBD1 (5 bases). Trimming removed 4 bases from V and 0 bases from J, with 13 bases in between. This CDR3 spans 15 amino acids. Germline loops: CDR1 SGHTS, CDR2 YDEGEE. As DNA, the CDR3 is TGTGCCAGCAGCAACGGGGACCGACCTAACTATGGCTACACCTTC. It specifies CASSNGDRPNYGYTF.

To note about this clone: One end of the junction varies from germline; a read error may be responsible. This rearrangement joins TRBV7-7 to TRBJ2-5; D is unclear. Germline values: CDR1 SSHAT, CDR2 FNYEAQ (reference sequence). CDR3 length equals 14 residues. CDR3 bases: TGTGCTAGCAGCTTGGGGTCCCCCGGGGAGACCCAGTACTTC. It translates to CASSLGSPGETQYF.

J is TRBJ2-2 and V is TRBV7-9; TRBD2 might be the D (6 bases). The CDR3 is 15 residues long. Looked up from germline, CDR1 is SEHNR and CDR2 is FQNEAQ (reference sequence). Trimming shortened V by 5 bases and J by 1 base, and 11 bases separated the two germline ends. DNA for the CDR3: TGTGCCAGCAGCCCCGGGACTCTGAACACCGGGGAGCTGTTTTTT. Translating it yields CASSPGTLNTGELFF.

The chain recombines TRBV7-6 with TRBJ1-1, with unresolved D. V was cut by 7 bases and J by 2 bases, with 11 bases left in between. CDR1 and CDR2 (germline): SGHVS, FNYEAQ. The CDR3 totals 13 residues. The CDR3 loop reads CASTTGVNTEAFF. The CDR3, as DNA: TGTGCCAGCACCACCGGGGTTAACACTGAAGCTTTCTTT.

The CDR3 reads CASSPPGQGGDEQFF. DNA of the CDR3: TGCGCCAGCAGCCCACCGGGACAGGGGGGGGATGAGCAGTTCTTC. The J gene is TRBJ2-1, the V gene TRBV5-1; the match to TRBD1 covers 11 bases. The CDR3 is 15 amino acids. Germline V lookup: CDR1 SGHRS, CDR2 YFSETQ. Germline trimming cut 4 bases from V and 8 bases from J; bases unmatched to any gene: 8.